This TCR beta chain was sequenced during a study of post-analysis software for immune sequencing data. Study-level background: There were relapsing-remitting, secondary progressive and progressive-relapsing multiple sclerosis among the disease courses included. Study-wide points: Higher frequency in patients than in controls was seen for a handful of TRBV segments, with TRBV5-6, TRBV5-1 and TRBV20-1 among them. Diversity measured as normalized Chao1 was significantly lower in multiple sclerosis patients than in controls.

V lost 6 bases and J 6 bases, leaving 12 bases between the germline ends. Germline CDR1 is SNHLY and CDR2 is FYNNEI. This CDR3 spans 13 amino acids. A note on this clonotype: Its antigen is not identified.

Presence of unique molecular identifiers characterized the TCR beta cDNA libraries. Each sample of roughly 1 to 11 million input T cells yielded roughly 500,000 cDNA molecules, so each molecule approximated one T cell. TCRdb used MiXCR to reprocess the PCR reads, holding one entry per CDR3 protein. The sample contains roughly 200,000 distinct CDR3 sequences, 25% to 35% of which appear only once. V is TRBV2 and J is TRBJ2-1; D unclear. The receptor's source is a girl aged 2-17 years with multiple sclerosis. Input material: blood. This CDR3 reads CASRASRLNEQFF. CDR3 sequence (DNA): TGTGCCAGCAGGGCTAGTCGTCTCAATGAGCAGTTCTTC. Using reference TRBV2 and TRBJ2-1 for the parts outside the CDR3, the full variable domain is EPEVTQTPSHQVTQMGQEVILRCVPISNHLYFYWYRQILGQKVEFLVSFYNNEISEKSEIFDDQFSVERPDGSNFTLKIRSTKLEDSAMYFCASRASRLNEQFFGPGTRLTVL.